This T cell receptor beta chain was profiled in a study of OX40 agonist ivuxolimab in advanced cancers. Study-level background: With a range of roughly 23 to 79, age averaged 60 years, and more than 75% were male. Under the entry rules, prior anti-PD-1, anti-PD-L1 or anti-CTLA-4 therapy was allowed, and 40% had some.

This clone was seen just once. Data came from immunoSEQ multiplex PCR; TCRdb stores just in-frame clones and leaves some out. The table lists around 61,000 clones, 84% of them singletons. The trim removed 5 bases at V and 11 bases at J, leaving 8 bases unmatched. Per the germline V gene, CDR1 is SGHTA and CDR2 is FQGNSA. CDR3 size: 14 residues. Blood got drawn at baseline, again on cycle 4 day 1, and then on cycle 7 day 1. The sequence derives from an adult with an advanced solid tumor such as melanoma, head and neck, liver or kidney cancer. The chain links TRBV7-2 to TRBJ1-6; 8 bases are shared with TRBD1. The input for sequencing was CD4+ or CD8+ T cells sorted from blood, taken in a trial of the OX40 agonist ivuxolimab. The chain's CDR3 is CASSPGTGWAPLHF. Here the CDR3 DNA reads TGTGCCAGCAGCCCTGGGACAGGATGGGCACCCCTCCACTTT.